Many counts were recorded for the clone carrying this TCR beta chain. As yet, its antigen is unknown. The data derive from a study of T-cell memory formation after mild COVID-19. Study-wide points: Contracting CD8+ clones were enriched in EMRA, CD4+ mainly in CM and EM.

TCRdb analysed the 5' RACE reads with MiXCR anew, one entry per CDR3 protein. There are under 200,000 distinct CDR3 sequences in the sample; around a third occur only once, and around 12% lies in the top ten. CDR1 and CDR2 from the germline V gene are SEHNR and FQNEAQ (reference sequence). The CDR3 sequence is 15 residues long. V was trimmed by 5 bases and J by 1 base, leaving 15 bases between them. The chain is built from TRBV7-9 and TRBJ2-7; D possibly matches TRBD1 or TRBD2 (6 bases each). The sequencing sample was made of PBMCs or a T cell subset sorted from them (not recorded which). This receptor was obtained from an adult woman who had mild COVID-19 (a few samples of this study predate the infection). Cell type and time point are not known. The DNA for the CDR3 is TGTGCCAGCAGCCCGGCGGGGACACAATCCTACGAGCAGTACTTC. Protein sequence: CASSPAGTQSYEQYF.